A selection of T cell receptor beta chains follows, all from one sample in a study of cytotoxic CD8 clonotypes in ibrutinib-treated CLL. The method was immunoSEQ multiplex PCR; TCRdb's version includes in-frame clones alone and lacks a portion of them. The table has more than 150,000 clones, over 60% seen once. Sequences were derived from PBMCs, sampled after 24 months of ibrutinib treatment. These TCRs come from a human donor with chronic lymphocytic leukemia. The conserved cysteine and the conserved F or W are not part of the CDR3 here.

cdr3_aa: ASSLPDRNGYT
cdr3_length: 11
v_call: TRBV5-4

cdr3_aa: ASSFQTGPTGELF
cdr3_length: 13
v_call: TRBV7-9

cdr3_aa: ASSLRDRGGGYT
cdr3_length: 12
v_call: TRBV7-2

cdr3_aa: ASSKVGDRGSEAF
cdr3_length: 13
v_call: TRBV21-1

cdr3_aa: ASRTGDDTEAF
cdr3_length: 11
v_call: TRBV5-1

cdr3_aa: AWRSGTGSVNIQY
cdr3_length: 13
v_call: TRBV30

cdr3_aa: AWRDVGLAGGETQY
cdr3_length: 14
v_call: TRBV30

cdr3_aa: SVWTSGRGLKLREQF
cdr3_length: 15
v_call: TRBV29-1

cdr3_aa: ASSPRVTYEQY
cdr3_length: 11
v_call: TRBV7-2

cdr3_aa: ASSFARDVPQH
cdr3_length: 11
v_call: TRBV27

cdr3_aa: ASSLSPTSAEQY
cdr3_length: 12
v_call: TRBV11-3

cdr3_aa: AISQGPVQPQH
cdr3_length: 11
v_call: TRBV10-3

cdr3_aa: ASSTRLADNLYEQY
cdr3_length: 14
v_call: TRBV7-9

cdr3_aa: ASTYRPGQETQY
cdr3_length: 12
v_call: TRBV4-3

cdr3_aa: ASSKRETQY
cdr3_length: 9
v_call: TRBV6-5

cdr3_aa: ASSQSGGSYNEQF
cdr3_length: 13
v_call: TRBV4-3

cdr3_aa: ASSEYNGGAGELF
cdr3_length: 13
v_call: TRBV25-1

cdr3_aa: ASSSRTGTETQY
cdr3_length: 12
v_call: TRBV2

cdr3_aa: ASSERGPYEQY
cdr3_length: 11
v_call: TRBV6-1

cdr3_aa: ASSPWRELF
cdr3_length: 9
v_call: TRBV6-6

cdr3_aa: ASERLAGVDGELF
cdr3_length: 13
v_call: TRBV19

cdr3_aa: ASSSGWTYGVYGYT
cdr3_length: 14
v_call: TRBV7-9

cdr3_aa: ASSAGPSTGELF
cdr3_length: 12
v_call: TRBV9

cdr3_aa: AISESGIARGNEQF
cdr3_length: 14
v_call: TRBV10-3

cdr3_aa: ASSLNRGSDQPQH
cdr3_length: 13
v_call: TRBV27

cdr3_aa: ASSQEQGINTEAF
cdr3_length: 13
v_call: TRBV4-2

cdr3_aa: ASRDGLAGTDTQY
cdr3_length: 13
v_call: TRBV5-1

cdr3_aa: ASSVGGSNTGELF
cdr3_length: 13
v_call: TRBV9

cdr3_aa: ASSVSAGRVGNEQF
cdr3_length: 14
v_call: TRBV9

cdr3_aa: SARTGLNEKLF
cdr3_length: 11
v_call: TRBV29-1

cdr3_aa: ASSLEFGVGKQF
cdr3_length: 12
v_call: TRBV5-4